Listed here are 9 T cell receptor beta chains from one sample, sequenced in a study of blood T cell repertoires in COVID-19 (dated by TCRdb to the early 2020s). Libraries came from the immunoSEQ multiplex PCR assay. This immuneACCESS table, as held by TCRdb, lists in-frame sequences with V and J called but not all clones. Of the missing ones, under half trace to an unresolved V gene in checked studies; the others have no known cause. This sample lists around 380,000 clones; 87% were detected once. The ten top clones hold roughly 1.4% of the sample. Sequencing used PBMCs or T cells enriched from blood (not recorded which). All receptors derive from a man aged 30 to 45 who had recovered from COVID-19.

V and J are TRBV4-1 and TRBJ2-2, with 7 positions matching TRBD1. CDR3 length: 15 amino acids. Germline V gives CDR1 MGHRA, CDR2 YSYEKL. V was pared by 4 bases and J by 3 bases, with 5 bases of the junction left unmatched. The CDR3 DNA sequence: TGCGCCAGCAGCCGGACAGGTATAGACACCGGGGAGCTGTTTTTT. Translation gives CASSRTGIDTGELFF.

The chain links TRBV6-1 to TRBJ1-3; D is ambiguous. This CDR3 region has 14 residues. The V end was cut by 2 bases, the J end by 0 bases, with 5 bases between. CDR1 MNHNS and CDR2 SASEGT come from the germline V gene. CDR3 DNA: TGTGCCAGCAGTGAACTATTCTCTGGAAACACCATATATTTT. It encodes CASSELFSGNTIYF.

This sequence joins TRBV2 and TRBJ2-7; D uncertain. Trimming removed 6 bases from V and 3 bases from J, with 15 bases in between. The CDR3 has 14 amino acids. CDR1 is SNHLY and CDR2 is FYNNEI in the germline V gene. The CDR3 protein is CASRAGSLGYEQYF. The CDR3 DNA reads TGTGCCAGCAGAGCCGGGTCATTGGGCTACGAGCAGTACTTC.

The chain has TRBV12-3 or TRBV12-4 and TRBJ2-2; possibly TRBD2 for D (6 bases). The V end lost 8 bases, the J end lost 7 bases, and 11 bases lay between the germline ends. The CDR3 length is 12 residues. The CDR3 DNA reads as TGTGCCAGCTTCCGGCGGGGCGGGGAGCTGTTTTTT. It is translated as CASFRRGGELFF.

V gene TRBV5-1 combines with J gene TRBJ1-3; no clear D gene. Trimming took 1 base from V and 2 from J, leaving 7 bases between them. CDR3 length: 14 amino acids. The germline CDR1 and CDR2 sequences are SGHRS and YFSETQ. This CDR3 is CASSLSGTGNTIYF. The CDR3 DNA follows: TGCGCCAGCAGCTTGTCGGGGACTGGAAACACCATATATTTT.

This clone was detected once. CDR3 nucleotide sequence: TGTGCCAGTAGTAACGACGCGACTCAAGAGACCCAGTACTTC. Its protein is CASSNDATQETQYF. V and J are TRBV19 and TRBJ2-5; D unresolved. Germline V gives CDR1 LNHDA, CDR2 SQIVND (reference sequence). V dropped 4 bases and J dropped 2 bases, with 11 bases sitting between them. The CDR3 consists of 14 residues.

This clone has a handful of counts. The chain couples TRBV15 to TRBJ2-3, with TRBD2 matching 11 bases. Unmatched junction bases numbered 1, after V lost 0 bases and J lost 5 bases. This CDR3 is built from 15 residues. CDR1 and CDR2 (germline): LNHNV, YYDKDF (reference sequence). The CDR3 DNA follows: TGTGCCACCAGCAGAGACCTAGCGGGGGGAGATACGCAGTATTTT. Amino acid sequence: CATSRDLAGGDTQYF.

This clone was observed once. The same CDR3 can be traced to other DNA sequences in this sample. The CDR3, as DNA: TGTGCCAGCAGCCCGGACAGAGAAGAGACCCAGTACTTC. It encodes CASSPDREETQYF. The gene calls are TRBV5-4 and TRBJ2-5, with a weak D call TRBD1 (6 bases). The CDR3 loop spans 13 amino acids. V lost 4 bases, J lost 3 bases, and 10 bases lay in between. CDR1 and CDR2 from the germline V gene are SGHNT and YYREEE (reference sequence).

This clone was counted once. CDR3 protein: CASSLGHRAAGELFF. CDR3 nucleotides: TGTGCCAGCAGCTTAGGGCACAGGGCAGCCGGGGAGCTGTTTTTT. The gene calls are TRBV11-2 and TRBJ2-2, with D perhaps TRBD1 (6 bases). With 1 base removed from V and 6 bases from J, the gap between germline ends came to 12 bases. CDR3 length equals 15 residues. The germline V gene has CDR1 SGHAT and CDR2 FQNNGV. Filled out from reference TRBV11-2 and TRBJ2-2, the complete variable domain reads EAGVAQSPRYKIIEKRQSVAFWCNPISGHATLYWYQQILGQGPKLLIQFQNNGVVDDSQLPKDRFSAERLKGVDSTLKIQPAKLEDSAVYLCASSLGHRAAGELFFGEGSRLTVL.